This T cell receptor beta chain appears in the sequencing data of a study of T cells in Graves' hyperthyroidism and ophthalmopathy. Study-level results: By a 13 V-J model, ophthalmopathy was set apart from stable hyperthyroidism.

Uncontrolled infection, other autoimmune disease, pregnancy or lactation barred patients from enrollment. The authors obtained PBMCs from around 11 ml of fresh peripheral blood. The CDR3 has 12 residues. Looked up from germline, CDR1 is SEHNR and CDR2 is FQNEAQ (reference sequence). V lost 1 base and J 11 bases, leaving 6 bases between the germline ends. This clonotype was seen a few times. Its antigen is not identified. RNA transcripts provided the source from which TCR beta CDR3 regions were amplified. First-round RT-PCR of the TCR CDR3 relied on the HTBI primer set. MiXCR was run by TCRdb on the multiplex PCR reads, yielding one entry per CDR3 protein. The repertoire holds about 300,000 distinct CDR3 sequences, about 14% seen once, with approximately 7.8% in the top ten.

The sample was blood. The receptor's source is a young woman with Graves' hyperthyroidism that later progressed to Graves' ophthalmopathy. V gene TRBV7-9 combines with J gene TRBJ1-6, with D uncertain. The CDR3 DNA sequence: TGTGCCAGCAGCTTAGAAAGCCCACCCCTCCACTTT. Amino acids: CASSLESPPLHF.